Listed here are 8 T cell receptor beta chains from one sample, sequenced in a study of cytomegalovirus exposure and HLA in healthy donors. Primers included in the PCR were 60 Vbeta and 13 Jbeta primers. Here immunoSEQ multiplex PCR was the method, and the copy in TCRdb shows in-frame clones only, minus some. The sample consists of around 62,000 clones, around four fifths of them appearing once. Sequenced sample: PBMCs. The receptor source for this set is a male donor in good health and CMV-seropositive.

This clone was picked up a small number of times. The rearrangement joins TRBV30 to TRBJ1-5, with 7 bases identical to TRBD1. Germline V gene sequence: CDR1 GTSNPN, CDR2 SVGIG (reference sequence). The V segment lost 0 bases and the J segment 4 bases; nucleotides outside the gene matches: 12. CDR3 length: 17 amino acids. CDR3 in DNA: TGTGCCTGGAGTGTAAAGGGGGCGCGGTGGGGTAATCAGCCCCAGCATTTT. It specifies CAWSVKGARWGNQPQHF.

This clone was observed a handful of times. The rearrangement joins TRBV6-6 to TRBJ2-7; 8 bases align to TRBD1. V dropped 0 bases and J dropped 4; count of bases not matched to a gene: 5. The CDR3 consists of 15 residues. Germline lookup yields CDR1 MNHNY and CDR2 SVGAGI (reference sequence). Here the CDR3 reads CASSYSDRAHYEQYF. CDR3 nucleotide sequence: TGTGCCAGCAGTTACTCGGACAGGGCCCATTACGAGCAGTACTTC.

This chain connects TRBV18 to TRBJ1-3; 8 nucleotides agree with TRBD1. The germline V gene has CDR1 KGHSH and CDR2 LQKENI. V dropped 2 bases and J dropped 4; count of bases not matched to a gene: 10. The CDR3 spans 17 residues. CDR3 in amino acids: CASSPILDRGGGNTIYF. For the CDR3, the DNA is TGTGCCAGCTCACCAATCCTTGACAGGGGAGGAGGAAACACCATATATTTT.

The sample holds a few counts of this clone. This sequence joins TRBV5-4 and TRBJ1-2; the D gene is possibly TRBD1 (6 bases). The ends were cut back, 5 bases at V and 5 bases at J, with 19 bases in the middle. This CDR3 has 15 amino acids. CDR1 is SGHNT and CDR2 is YYREEE in the germline V gene (reference sequence). The DNA for the CDR3 is TGTGCCAGCAGTTCGGCCGGGACAATTATTTATGGCTACACCTTC. It encodes CASSSAGTIIYGYTF.

The V call is TRBV7-2, the J call TRBJ2-3, with D perhaps TRBD1 (6 bases). Trimming shortened V by 5 bases and J by 1 base, and 13 bases separated the two germline ends. CDR3 length: 15 amino acids. Germline CDR1 reads SGHTA; CDR2 reads FQGNSA. CDR3 nucleotides: TGTGCCAGCAGCGGCGACAGGCGCCGCACAGATACGCAGTATTTT. Translated: CASSGDRRRTDTQYF.

This clone was seen a few times. This chain joins TRBV6-1 and TRBJ2-2; 15 nucleotides align to TRBD2. Germline V gene lookup returns CDR1 MNHNS and CDR2 SASEGT. V shed 2 bases, J shed 6 bases, and the junction held 4 bases outside the gene matches. There are 17 residues in the CDR3. CDR3 coding DNA: TGTGCCAGCAGTGAATTCGGACTAGCGGGGGGGGCCGGGGAGCTGTTTTTT. Translating it yields CASSEFGLAGGAGELFF.

This clone has more than one count but fewer than ten. The chain uses TRBV18 and TRBJ1-5, with a weak D call TRBD1 (5 bases). The V end lost 3 bases, the J end lost 3 bases, and 12 bases lay between the germline ends. The CDR3 has 15 amino acids. The germline V gene has CDR1 KGHSH and CDR2 LQKENI. For the CDR3, the DNA is TGTGCCAGCTCACCGGGGCAGCTCAACAATCAGCCCCAGCATTTT. It translates to CASSPGQLNNQPQHF. Filled out from reference TRBV18 and TRBJ1-5, the complete variable domain reads NAGVMQNPRHLVRRRGQEARLRCSPMKGHSHVYWYRQLPEEGLKFMVYLQKENIIDESGMPKERFSAEFPKEGPSILRIQQVVRGDSAAYFCASSPGQLNNQPQHFGDGTRLSIL.

V and J are TRBV9 and TRBJ1-3; weak D call: TRBD1 (6 bases). The V end lost 3 bases, the J end lost 0 bases, and 19 bases lay between the germline ends. The CDR3 spans 18 residues. Germline-derived CDR1 and CDR2 are SGDLS and YYNGEE. The CDR3 nucleotides read TGTGCCAGCAGCGAGAGTCCTACAGGGCTCTCCTCTGGAAACACCATATATTTT. Protein product: CASSESPTGLSSGNTIYF.